This TCR beta chain was observed in a study of naive and memory T cell subsets. Broader study findings: Naive repertoires, especially CD8, held a few larger clonotypes, possibly memory cells re-expressing CD45RA. Gini index rose across naive, CM, EM and EMRA in CD4 and CD8. Over 95% of naive TCR sequences appeared only once after error correction, unlike memory subsets.

With regard to this clonotype: Antigen: not known.

Two oligonucleotides, mixed equimolar, formed the beta constant-region primer covering TRBC1 and TRBC2. Four rounds of PCR amplified the ligated cDNA using nested alpha and beta constant-region primers plus SP2. TCRdb analysed the UMI-ligation and nested PCR reads with MiXCR anew, one entry per CDR3 protein. The sample carries about 160,000 distinct CDR3 sequences, about 23% recorded once. The CDR3 sequence is 14 residues long. V was trimmed by 5 bases and J by 0 bases, leaving 11 bases between them. Germline V CDR1 and CDR2: SQVTM, ANQGSEA. This receptor was identified in a human donor in good health. Sequences were obtained from naive CD4+ T cells from blood. The rearrangement uses TRBV29-1 and TRBJ2-1; no clear D gene. The CDR3 protein is CSVLQHPSYNEQFF. Written as DNA, the CDR3 is TGCAGCGTTCTCCAGCACCCCTCCTACAATGAGCAGTTCTTC.